This T cell receptor beta chain derives from a study of cytomegalovirus exposure and HLA in healthy donors. PCR employed 60 Vbeta and 13 Jbeta primers. Measured with immunoSEQ multiplex PCR; TCRdb has only the in-frame clones, and not every one. This table holds some 130,000 clones, less than 80% found once. CDR1 MNHNY and CDR2 SVGAGI come from the germline V gene (reference sequence). This CDR3 has 13 amino acids. J gave up 6 bases and V 2 bases, and 3 bases lay outside the gene matches. V is TRBV6-6 and J is TRBJ1-1; the match to TRBD1 covers 7 bases. Sequenced material: PBMCs. The sequence derives from a woman between 45 and 65 years old in good health and CMV-seropositive. The CDR3 is CASSYLRGSEAFF. CDR3 nucleotide sequence: TGTGCCAGCAGTTACCTCAGGGGGTCTGAAGCTTTCTTT.